This is a list of T cell receptor beta chains from one sample in a study of cytotoxic CD8 clonotypes in ibrutinib-treated CLL. Some clones are missing from TCRdb's copy, which holds only in-frame ones; the method was immunoSEQ multiplex PCR. The data hold some 200,000 clones, with approximately 68% observed a single time. Here the sequenced sample was PBMCs, taken after 24 months of ibrutinib treatment. Receptors originate from a human donor with chronic lymphocytic leukemia. CDR3s include the opening cysteine and the closing phenylalanine or tryptophan. The order of the fields is V gene, clone size, J gene, D gene, CDR3 DNA, CDR3 protein. The D gene is left open where the match is weak. The size field is filled for only some rows; it gives once, few, many or a size class.

V gene: TRBV2; clone size: -; J gene: TRBJ2-7; D gene: TRBD2; CDR3 DNA: TGTGCCAGCAGTGAAGCGGGCGGGAGGGCCGGTTACGAGCAGTACTTC; CDR3 protein: CASSEAGGRAGYEQYF
V gene: TRBV2; clone size: -; J gene: TRBJ2-7; D gene: TRBD1; CDR3 DNA: TGTGCCAGCATTTGGACAGGTTCCTACGAGCAGTACTTC; CDR3 protein: CASIWTGSYEQYF
V gene: TRBV7-6; clone size: -; J gene: TRBJ2-1; D gene: TRBD2; CDR3 DNA: TGTGCCAGCAGCTTATTAGGCGGGAGCAATGAGCAGTTCTTC; CDR3 protein: CASSLLGGSNEQFF
V gene: TRBV4-2; clone size: -; J gene: TRBJ2-1; D gene: TRBD2; CDR3 DNA: TGTGCCAGCAGCCAAGGGGGAGGGACCCAAATGAAGGAGCAGTTCTTC; CDR3 protein: CASSQGGGTQMKEQFF
V gene: TRBV27; clone size: -; J gene: TRBJ1-1; D gene: -; CDR3 DNA: TGTGCCAGCAGCGCCGCGGCGAGGGTTAGAGAAGCTTTCTTT; CDR3 protein: CASSAAARVREAFF
V gene: TRBV27; clone size: -; J gene: TRBJ2-6; D gene: -; CDR3 DNA: TGTGCCAGCAGGGAAAGGGTAACTGGGGCCAACGTCCTGACTTTC; CDR3 protein: CASRERVTGANVLTF
V gene: TRBV28; clone size: many; J gene: TRBJ2-7; D gene: TRBD1; CDR3 DNA: TGTGCCAGCAGGACTGGGACAGGGGGCCAAGAGCAGTACTTC; CDR3 protein: CASRTGTGGQEQYF
V gene: TRBV27; clone size: -; J gene: TRBJ1-1; D gene: TRBD1; CDR3 DNA: TGTGCCAGCAGTTTCCTGGGACAGCCTGGGGGAGCTTTCTTT; CDR3 protein: CASSFLGQPGGAFF
V gene: TRBV7-8; clone size: -; J gene: TRBJ2-5; D gene: -; CDR3 DNA: TGTGCCAGCAGCCCTCATTGGCGGGAGACCCAGTACTTC; CDR3 protein: CASSPHWRETQYF
V gene: TRBV27; clone size: -; J gene: TRBJ2-7; D gene: -; CDR3 DNA: TGTGCCAGCACCCATGTCGGGGGGCGCCCTTACGAGCAGTACTTC; CDR3 protein: CASTHVGGRPYEQYF
V gene: TRBV6-1; clone size: -; J gene: TRBJ1-4; D gene: -; CDR3 DNA: TGTGCCAGCAGCCCCGGGGGGGGATTTGAAAAACTGTTTTTT; CDR3 protein: CASSPGGGFEKLFF
V gene: TRBV25-1; clone size: -; J gene: TRBJ2-1; D gene: -; CDR3 DNA: TGTGCCAGCAGTGGCTACAATGAGCAGTTCTTC; CDR3 protein: CASSGYNEQFF
V gene: TRBV6-5; clone size: -; J gene: TRBJ1-5; D gene: -; CDR3 DNA: TGTGCCAGCAGTTCGGACAGACACAATCAGCCCCAGCATTTT; CDR3 protein: CASSSDRHNQPQHF
V gene: TRBV20-1; clone size: -; J gene: TRBJ1-2; D gene: -; CDR3 DNA: TGCAGTGCTAGCCCTAACTATGGCTACACCTTC; CDR3 protein: CSASPNYGYTF
V gene: TRBV7-9; clone size: -; J gene: TRBJ1-1; D gene: TRBD1; CDR3 DNA: TGTGCCAGCAGCTCGGGACAGGGGTTCACTGAAGCTTTCTTT; CDR3 protein: CASSSGQGFTEAFF
V gene: TRBV7-9; clone size: few; J gene: TRBJ2-7; D gene: -; CDR3 DNA: TGTGCCAGCAGCTTATCCTACGAGCAGTACTTC; CDR3 protein: CASSLSYEQYF
V gene: TRBV11-2; clone size: once; J gene: TRBJ2-2; D gene: -; CDR3 DNA: TGTGCCAGCAGCTTACGCGACATCGGGACCGGGGAGCTGTTTTTT; CDR3 protein: CASSLRDIGTGELFF
V gene: TRBV11-2; clone size: -; J gene: TRBJ2-5; D gene: -; CDR3 DNA: TGTGCCAGCAGCGCTGGGCCCAGGGGATTCCAAGAGACCCAGTACTTC; CDR3 protein: CASSAGPRGFQETQYF
V gene: TRBV9; clone size: -; J gene: TRBJ2-7; D gene: -; CDR3 DNA: TGTGCCAGCAGCGTAGGGACCAACTACGAGCAGTACTTC; CDR3 protein: CASSVGTNYEQYF
V gene: TRBV28; clone size: -; J gene: TRBJ2-7; D gene: -; CDR3 DNA: TGTGCCAGCAGGGAGATTAACTACGAGCAGTACTTC; CDR3 protein: CASREINYEQYF
V gene: TRBV7-8; clone size: -; J gene: TRBJ2-3; D gene: TRBD2; CDR3 DNA: TGTGCCAGCACGGCTAGCGGAGTGGCGGATACGCAGTATTTT; CDR3 protein: CASTASGVADTQYF
V gene: TRBV6-1; clone size: -; J gene: TRBJ1-5; D gene: -; CDR3 DNA: TGTGCCAGCAGACAGGGTTCGAGCAATCAGCCCCAGCATTTT; CDR3 protein: CASRQGSSNQPQHF
V gene: TRBV4-2; clone size: -; J gene: TRBJ2-2; D gene: TRBD2; CDR3 DNA: TGTGCCAGCAGCCAGGGACTAGCGGGAGGGCCACAGTACGGGGAGCTGTTTTTT; CDR3 protein: CASSQGLAGGPQYGELFF
V gene: TRBV9; clone size: -; J gene: TRBJ2-2; D gene: TRBD1; CDR3 DNA: TGTGCCAGCAGCGGCGGACAGGGGAGGCCCGGGGAGCTGTTTTTT; CDR3 protein: CASSGGQGRPGELFF
V gene: TRBV9; clone size: -; J gene: TRBJ2-1; D gene: TRBD2; CDR3 DNA: TGTGCCAGCAGCGTAGGAGCGGGATCATACAATGAGCAGTTCTTC; CDR3 protein: CASSVGAGSYNEQFF
V gene: TRBV6-6; clone size: -; J gene: TRBJ2-7; D gene: TRBD1; CDR3 DNA: TGTGCCAGCAGTTACGGACAGGGAATTATCAGCTACGAGCAGTACTTC; CDR3 protein: CASSYGQGIISYEQYF
V gene: TRBV5-6; clone size: -; J gene: TRBJ2-3; D gene: TRBD1; CDR3 DNA: TGTGCCAGCAGCTTGAAAGGGACAGTGGTAGCAGATACGCAGTATTTT; CDR3 protein: CASSLKGTVVADTQYF
V gene: TRBV7-7; clone size: -; J gene: TRBJ2-2; D gene: -; CDR3 DNA: TGTGCCAGCAGCTTAGGAGCGGAGGGGACCGGGGAGCTGTTTTTT; CDR3 protein: CASSLGAEGTGELFF
V gene: TRBV7-8; clone size: -; J gene: TRBJ2-7; D gene: TRBD1; CDR3 DNA: TGTGCCAGCAGCAACAGAGGGACAGGGGGGGACTGGCAGTACTTC; CDR3 protein: CASSNRGTGGDWQYF
V gene: TRBV5-6; clone size: -; J gene: TRBJ2-7; D gene: TRBD1; CDR3 DNA: TGTGCCAGCAGCCTGGGACAGATCGCCTACGAGCAGTACTTC; CDR3 protein: CASSLGQIAYEQYF
V gene: TRBV4-1; clone size: -; J gene: TRBJ2-7; D gene: TRBD2; CDR3 DNA: TGCGCCAGCAGCCAAGTTCGACTAGCGGGAACCTACGAGCAGTACTTC; CDR3 protein: CASSQVRLAGTYEQYF
V gene: TRBV28; clone size: -; J gene: TRBJ1-4; D gene: -; CDR3 DNA: TGTGCCAGCAGTCCAACACTGGGTATTAATGAAAAACTGTTTTTT; CDR3 protein: CASSPTLGINEKLFF
V gene: TRBV5-1; clone size: -; J gene: TRBJ2-1; D gene: TRBD2; CDR3 DNA: TGCGCCAGCAGCTTGGTAAGCGGGAGGTACAATGAGCAGTTCTTC; CDR3 protein: CASSLVSGRYNEQFF
V gene: TRBV1; clone size: -; J gene: TRBJ2-5; D gene: -; CDR3 DNA: TGCACCAGCAGCCAAGGTGGGGGTCGAGGGGAGACCCAGTACTTC; CDR3 protein: CTSSQGGGRGETQYF
V gene: TRBV5-1; clone size: once; J gene: TRBJ2-1; D gene: -; CDR3 DNA: TGCGCCAGCAGCCCGACTACCGGGACCGTTTCTGAGCAGTTCTTC; CDR3 protein: CASSPTTGTVSEQFF
V gene: TRBV6-5; clone size: -; J gene: TRBJ1-2; D gene: TRBD1; CDR3 DNA: TGTGCCAGCAGTTACCTCAGACAGGGTTTGGATGGCTACACCTTC; CDR3 protein: CASSYLRQGLDGYTF
V gene: TRBV6-4; clone size: -; J gene: TRBJ2-5; D gene: -; CDR3 DNA: TGTGCCAGCAGGATAGGACAAGTCCAAGAGACCCAGTACTTC; CDR3 protein: CASRIGQVQETQYF
V gene: TRBV7-9; clone size: -; J gene: TRBJ1-1; D gene: -; CDR3 DNA: TGTGCCAGCAGCTCGATTGTTCAGGGGACCACTGAAGCTTTCTTT; CDR3 protein: CASSSIVQGTTEAFF
V gene: TRBV30; clone size: -; J gene: TRBJ2-1; D gene: -; CDR3 DNA: TGTGCCTGGAGCCGGGGGTCGCCCCCCAATGAGCAGTTCTTC; CDR3 protein: CAWSRGSPPNEQFF
V gene: TRBV4-3; clone size: -; J gene: TRBJ2-2; D gene: TRBD2; CDR3 DNA: TGCGCCAGCAGCCAAGATCACGGGAGGCGCACCGGGGAGCTGTTTTTT; CDR3 protein: CASSQDHGRRTGELFF
V gene: TRBV5-4; clone size: once; J gene: TRBJ2-1; D gene: TRBD1; CDR3 DNA: TGTGCCAGCAGCCCACAGGGGGGCCTACAACGCGAGCAGTTCTTC; CDR3 protein: CASSPQGGLQREQFF
V gene: TRBV19; clone size: -; J gene: TRBJ2-7; D gene: TRBD2; CDR3 DNA: TGTGCCAGTAGGTACCGAGCGGGAGGACCGTCCTACGAGCAGTACTTC; CDR3 protein: CASRYRAGGPSYEQYF
V gene: TRBV5-6; clone size: -; J gene: TRBJ2-2; D gene: TRBD1; CDR3 DNA: TGTGCCAGCAGCTTGTTTGGGGGACAGTCCGACACCGGGGAGCTGTTTTTT; CDR3 protein: CASSLFGGQSDTGELFF
V gene: TRBV5-1; clone size: few; J gene: TRBJ2-1; D gene: TRBD2; CDR3 DNA: TGCGCCAGCAGCTTGGTCGGCGGGAGGGCCTGGGATGAGCAGTTCTTC; CDR3 protein: CASSLVGGRAWDEQFF
V gene: TRBV6-1; clone size: -; J gene: TRBJ1-5; D gene: -; CDR3 DNA: TGTGCCAGCAGGACCGGGACACTAAATCAGCCCCAGCATTTT; CDR3 protein: CASRTGTLNQPQHF
V gene: TRBV2; clone size: -; J gene: TRBJ2-1; D gene: -; CDR3 DNA: TGTGCCAGCAGTGACAGTACCCCTTTTTACAATGAGCAGTTCTTC; CDR3 protein: CASSDSTPFYNEQFF
V gene: TRBV28; clone size: once; J gene: TRBJ1-4; D gene: -; CDR3 DNA: TGTGCCAGCAGTTTATTCCGCTGGACAGTCAATGAAAAACTGTTTTTT; CDR3 protein: CASSLFRWTVNEKLFF
V gene: TRBV14; clone size: -; J gene: TRBJ1-1; D gene: -; CDR3 DNA: TGTGCCAGCAGCCAATACGAGGGCACTGAAGCTTTCTTT; CDR3 protein: CASSQYEGTEAFF
V gene: TRBV19; clone size: few; J gene: TRBJ1-5; D gene: -; CDR3 DNA: TGTGCCAGTAGTTCACATAGCAATCAGCCCCAGCATTTT; CDR3 protein: CASSSHSNQPQHF
V gene: TRBV30; clone size: -; J gene: TRBJ1-2; D gene: -; CDR3 DNA: TGTGCCTGGAGTGTAATGGGCAAAGACTATGGCTACACCTTC; CDR3 protein: CAWSVMGKDYGYTF
V gene: TRBV18; clone size: -; J gene: TRBJ2-5; D gene: -; CDR3 DNA: TGTGCCAGCTCACCCGCGGGGACTGAAGAGACCCAGTACTTC; CDR3 protein: CASSPAGTEETQYF
V gene: TRBV7-8; clone size: -; J gene: TRBJ2-7; D gene: -; CDR3 DNA: TGTGCCAGCAGCTTAGTTTTCAGGGGTGGTAAGCAGTACTTC; CDR3 protein: CASSLVFRGGKQYF
V gene: TRBV27; clone size: once; J gene: TRBJ2-7; D gene: -; CDR3 DNA: TGTGCCAGCAGTTTATACCCCTCGGAGGTATACGAGCAGTACTTC; CDR3 protein: CASSLYPSEVYEQYF